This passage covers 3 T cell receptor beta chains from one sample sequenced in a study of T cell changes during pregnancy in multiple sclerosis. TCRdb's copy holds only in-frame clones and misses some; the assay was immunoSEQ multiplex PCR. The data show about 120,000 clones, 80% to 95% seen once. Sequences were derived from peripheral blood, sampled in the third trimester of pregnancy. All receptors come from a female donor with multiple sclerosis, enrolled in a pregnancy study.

CDR3 amino acids: CASAGTSRFRDTQYF. The CDR3 DNA sequence: TGTGCCAGCGCCGGGACTTCCCGTTTTAGGGATACGCAGTATTTT. This rearrangement joins TRBV27 to TRBJ2-3; a possible D gene is TRBD2 (6 bases). The CDR3 extends over 15 amino acids. Per germline, CDR1 MNHEY and CDR2 SMNVEV (reference sequence). V lost 8 bases to trimming and J lost 6 bases, with 21 bases between them.

The CDR3 DNA is TGCGCCAGCAGCCCTCGGGGACAGGGTTTTAACACTGAAGCTTTCTTT. It translates to CASSPRGQGFNTEAFF. This chain joins TRBV5-1 and TRBJ1-1; the match to TRBD1 covers 9 bases. This CDR3 contains 16 residues. Germline V gives CDR1 SGHRS, CDR2 YFSETQ. The J segment lost 2 bases and the V segment lost 4 bases, leaving 9 bases of the junction unmatched.

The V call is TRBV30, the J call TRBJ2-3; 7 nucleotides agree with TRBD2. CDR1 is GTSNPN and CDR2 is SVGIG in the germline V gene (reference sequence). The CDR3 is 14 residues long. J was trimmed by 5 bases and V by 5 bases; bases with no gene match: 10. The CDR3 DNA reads TGTGCCTGGGGTCTCCGGGAGGCCGGAGATACGCAGTATTTT. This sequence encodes CAWGLREAGDTQYF.